This entry lists 29 T cell receptor beta chains sequenced from one sample in a study of stem cell transplantation in POMP-related autoinflammatory disease. Data came from immunoSEQ multiplex PCR; TCRdb stores just in-frame clones and leaves some out. The sample has about 68,000 clones; roughly 93% are singletons. The sample in question was CD4+ T cells from PBMCs, obtained after stem cell transplantation. The source is a human patient with POMP-related autoinflammation and immune dysregulation (PRAID). Some of the T cells may derive from the graft donor.

V usage is TRBV7-9 and J usage is TRBJ2-3, with 11 bases identical to TRBD2. CDR3 length: 15 amino acids. Losses at the gene ends were 0 bases for V and 6 bases for J; bases not matched to a gene: 2. Germline CDR1 reads SEHNR; CDR2 reads FQNEAQ (reference sequence). CDR3 loop: CASSLAPSGGDTQYF. The DNA of the CDR3 is TGTGCCAGCAGCTTAGCCCCTAGCGGGGGGGATACGCAGTATTTT.

The rearrangement uses TRBV5-1 and TRBJ2-2; D might be TRBD2 (5 bases). Germline lookup yields CDR1 SGHRS and CDR2 YFSETQ. The V end lost 4 bases, the J end lost 1 base, and 14 bases lay between the germline ends. The CDR3 has 16 residues. The CDR3, as DNA: TGCGCCAGCAGCCGCCTGACGGGGAAGAACACCGGGGAGCTGTTTTTT. Translation gives CASSRLTGKNTGELFF.

In nucleotides, the CDR3 is TGTGCCACCAGCAGAGGAGGGGGACAGGGGAACTACGAGCAGTACTTC. Its protein product is CATSRGGGQGNYEQYF. The chain couples TRBV15 to TRBJ2-7; 10 nucleotides match TRBD1. CDR1 LNHNV and CDR2 YYDKDF come from the germline V gene (reference sequence). Trimming at V came to 1 base and at J to 3 bases, leaving 6 bases not matched to a gene. This CDR3 has 16 amino acids. The variable domain in full, with the rest retrieved from reference TRBV15 and TRBJ2-7, is DAMVIQNPRYQVTQFGKPVTLSCSQTLNHNVMYWYQQKSSQAPKLLFHYYDKDFNNEADTPDNFQSRRPNTSFCFLDIRSPGLGDTAMYLCATSRGGGQGNYEQYFGPGTRLTVT.

The chain links TRBV18 to TRBJ2-2; maybe TRBD2 (6 bases). The ends were cut back, 2 bases at V and 1 base at J, with 14 bases in the middle. The germline CDR1 and CDR2 sequences are KGHSH and LQKENI. There are 17 residues in the CDR3. CDR3 amino acids: CASSPNGLARNTGELFF. DNA of the CDR3: TGTGCCAGCTCACCAAATGGCCTAGCGAGGAACACCGGGGAGCTGTTTTTT.

This chain uses TRBV7-8 with TRBJ1-5; 9 nucleotides line up with TRBD1. V trimming: 1 base; J trimming: 3 bases; junction bases outside the gene matches: 7. CDR1 is SGHVS, CDR2 FQNEAQ, per germline. The CDR3 sequence is 17 residues long. As DNA, the CDR3 is TGTGCCAGCAGCTTAGAAAAGGGACAGGGTCTCAATCAGCCCCAGCATTTT. Protein product: CASSLEKGQGLNQPQHF.

The V gene is TRBV18, the J gene TRBJ1-5, with D perhaps TRBD1 (6 bases). Germline values: CDR1 KGHSH, CDR2 LQKENI. Trimming stripped 6 bases from V and 2 bases from J, with 11 bases between. CDR3 length: 14 residues. CDR3 residues: CASSRSGGNQPQHF. For the CDR3, the DNA is TGTGCCAGCTCCCGGTCAGGGGGCAATCAGCCCCAGCATTTT.

The chain links TRBV6-5 to TRBJ1-4, with D possibly being TRBD1 (6 bases). CDR3 length: 15 amino acids. The V end was cut by 8 bases, the J end by 0 bases, with 13 bases between. From germline, CDR1 is MNHEY and CDR2 SVGAGI. The CDR3 spells CASPAQGSTNEKLFF. The CDR3 bases are TGTGCCAGCCCAGCTCAGGGGTCAACTAATGAAAAACTGTTTTTT.

The chain employs TRBV10-3 and TRBJ1-2, with 7 bases aligning to TRBD1. Germline-derived CDR1 and CDR2 are ENHRY and SYGVKD. Trimming cost V 3 bases and J 8 bases; bases outside gene matches: 21. The CDR3 loop spans 18 amino acids. CDR3 sequence: CAISDSAAEQTGKRGYTF. DNA of the CDR3: TGTGCCATCAGTGACTCGGCCGCGGAACAGACAGGGAAAAGAGGCTACACCTTC.

This chain joins TRBV6-5 and TRBJ2-2, with 7 bases identical to TRBD1. J was trimmed by 6 bases and V by 6 bases; bases with no gene match: 4. The CDR3 sequence is 13 residues long. The germline gives CDR1 MNHEY, CDR2 SVGAGI. This chain's CDR3 is CASRRQGPGELFF. The CDR3 region has the DNA TGTGCCAGCAGGAGACAGGGTCCCGGGGAGCTGTTTTTT.

The chain has TRBV7-9 and TRBJ2-3; D is possibly TRBD2 (6 bases). This CDR3 is 12 amino acids long. V was clipped by 6 bases and J by 10 bases, with 14 bases between them. Germline loops: CDR1 SEHNR, CDR2 FQNEAQ (reference sequence). In nucleotides, the CDR3 is TGTGCCAGCAGTCCCGGGAGTATAGCGCAGTATTTT. Translating gives CASSPGSIAQYF.

The chain links TRBV15 to TRBJ2-4; tentatively, D is TRBD1 (6 bases). Germline V gene sequence: CDR1 LNHNV, CDR2 YYDKDF (reference sequence). The CDR3 extends over 14 amino acids. The V gene lost 0 bases and the J gene lost 6 bases, with 9 bases spanning the gap. The CDR3 reads CATSREGQLNIQYF. CDR3 in DNA: TGTGCCACCAGCAGAGAGGGACAATTAAACATTCAGTACTTC.

The J gene is TRBJ1-6, the V gene TRBV7-2; D is unresolved. The CDR3 covers 19 residues. The germline gives CDR1 SGHTA, CDR2 FQGNSA. The V and J ends lost 4 bases and 1 base respectively, with 20 bases between them. CDR3 sequence: CASSSPSTGGRSYNSPLHF. CDR3 coding DNA: TGTGCCAGCAGCTCCCCTTCGACGGGAGGACGATCCTATAATTCACCCCTCCACTTT.

This clone was observed a handful of times. The J gene is TRBJ2-3, the V gene TRBV2, with a weak D call TRBD2 (6 bases). The CDR3 length is 17 residues. Trimming removed 0 bases at V and 0 bases at J, with 13 bases between. Germline-derived CDR1 and CDR2 are SNHLY and FYNNEI. Here the CDR3 reads CASSEAAGGVSTDTQYF. Written as DNA, the CDR3 is TGTGCCAGCAGTGAAGCGGCCGGCGGGGTAAGCACAGATACGCAGTATTTT.

This clone appeared a single time. The J gene is TRBJ2-3, the V gene TRBV6-6; unclear D gene. Trimming stripped 2 bases from V and 4 bases from J, with 13 bases between. Per germline, CDR1 MNHNY and CDR2 SVGAGI (reference sequence). This CDR3 comprises 15 residues. CDR3 amino acids: CASSYRPRQADTQYF. The DNA for the CDR3 is TGTGCCAGCAGTTACCGCCCACGGCAAGCAGATACGCAGTATTTT.

The chain joins TRBV5-1 to TRBJ2-7; 8 bases line up with TRBD1. The germline gives CDR1 SGHRS, CDR2 YFSETQ. The CDR3 has 13 residues. Trimming took 4 bases from V and 5 from J; bases not matched to a gene: 5. The CDR3 reads CASSQDRANEQYF. The CDR3 nucleotides read TGCGCCAGCAGCCAGGACAGGGCCAACGAGCAGTACTTC.

This chain links TRBV20-1 with TRBJ2-1; D gene uncertain. The V gene lost 0 bases and the J gene lost 9 bases, with 6 bases spanning the gap. CDR1 is DFQATT, CDR2 SNEGSKA, per germline (reference sequence). The CDR3 consists of 11 residues. CDR3 in DNA: TGCAGTGCTAGAGATCCCCCTGAGCAGTTCTTC. Amino acid sequence: CSARDPPEQFF.

The J gene is TRBJ1-5, the V gene TRBV16; no clear D. Trimming took 3 bases from V and 1 from J, leaving 10 bases between them. Germline loops: CDR1 KGHSY, CDR2 FQNENV. The CDR3 spans 15 residues. CDR3 sequence: CASSQSTPSNQPQHF. The CDR3 DNA follows: TGTGCCAGCAGCCAGTCGACCCCAAGCAATCAGCCCCAGCATTTT.

The chain uses TRBV1 and TRBJ1-4; the D call TRBD1 from the table was never checked on the DNA. TRBV1 is recorded as a pseudogene. The CDR3 runs to 17 residues. For the CDR3, the DNA is TGCACCAGCAGCCAAGGGTCCCCAGGGGCAACTAATGAAAAACTGTTTTTT. Translating gives CTSSQGSPGATNEKLFF.

This rearrangement joins TRBV27 to TRBJ1-6; D gene ambiguous. This CDR3 region has 20 residues. Looked up from germline, CDR1 is MNHEY and CDR2 is SMNVEV (reference sequence). V was pared by 0 bases and J by 6 bases, with 24 bases between. CDR3: CASSLSQARGFRAFNSPLHF. Here the CDR3 DNA reads TGTGCCAGCAGTTTATCCCAGGCGCGAGGTTTTCGGGCTTTTAATTCACCCCTCCACTTT.

Here the CDR3 DNA reads TGTGCCAGCGGTGGACGGACAGGGACTAATGAAAAACTGTTTTTT. Its translation: CASGGRTGTNEKLFF. The chain uses TRBV2 and TRBJ1-4; 8 bases are a match to TRBD1. CDR3 length: 15 amino acids. The V gene end was trimmed by 8 bases and the J gene end by 2 bases; junction bases not matched to a gene: 7. Germline V gene data show CDR1 as SNHLY and CDR2 as FYNNEI.

The CDR3 reads CASSLAAGNYQPQHF. The CDR3 DNA follows: TGTGCCAGCAGTTTGGCAGCCGGGAACTATCAGCCCCAGCATTTT. This sequence joins TRBV28 and TRBJ1-5; D call uncertain. Trimming left V 3 bases short and J 5 bases short, with 14 bases between. This CDR3 region has 15 residues. Germline V gene lookup returns CDR1 MDHEN and CDR2 SYDVKM.

The chain recombines TRBV7-9 with TRBJ2-2; TRBD1 agrees at 8 bases. The germline V gene encodes CDR1 SEHNR and CDR2 FQNEAQ (reference sequence). This CDR3 has 14 residues. The V segment lost 6 bases and the J segment 5 bases; nucleotides outside the gene matches: 5. Here the CDR3 reads CASRGQDKTGELFF. CDR3 bases: TGTGCCAGCAGGGGACAGGATAAGACCGGGGAGCTGTTTTTT.

The chain employs TRBV6-5 and TRBJ1-1; possible D gene TRBD1, 6 bases. V dropped 6 bases and J dropped 8 bases, with 13 bases sitting between them. CDR1 is MNHEY and CDR2 is SVGAGI in the germline V gene. This CDR3 spans 12 amino acids. This CDR3 reads CASRIIRGEAFF. In DNA form, the CDR3 reads TGTGCCAGCAGAATTATCAGGGGAGAAGCTTTCTTT.

This CDR3 reads CAWTPPNTGELFF. The CDR3 DNA follows: TGTGCCTGGACCCCCCCGAACACCGGGGAGCTGTTTTTT. V and J are TRBV30 and TRBJ2-2; D unclear. The CDR3 is made up of 13 amino acids. V was pared by 4 bases and J by 0 bases, with 6 bases between. CDR1 and CDR2 from the germline V gene are GTSNPN and SVGIG (reference sequence). Full variable domain (rest looked up from reference TRBV30 and TRBJ2-2): SQTIHQWPATLVQPVGSPLSLECTVEGTSNPNLYWYRQAAGRGLQLLFYSVGIGQISSEVPQNLSASRPQDRQFILSSKKLLLSDSGFYLCAWTPPNTGELFFGEGSRLTVL.

The chain uses TRBV30 and TRBJ2-3; 7 positions agree with TRBD1. Trimming took 2 bases from V and 4 from J; bases not matched to a gene: 9. The germline V gene encodes CDR1 GTSNPN and CDR2 SVGIG (reference sequence). This CDR3 spans 15 amino acids. The DNA of the CDR3 is TGTGCCTGGAGTATGGCAGGGGGTGGCCCAGATACGCAGTATTTT. Translation gives CAWSMAGGGPDTQYF.

The V and J genes are TRBV29-1 and TRBJ2-5; 7 bases line up with TRBD1. The CDR3 runs 13 residues. Germline assignment: CDR1 SQVTM and CDR2 ANQGSEA. Trimming took 3 bases from V and 2 from J; bases not matched to a gene: 3. The CDR3 DNA is TGCAGCGTTGAGCGCAGGGGGCAAGAGACCCAGTACTTC. It translates to CSVERRGQETQYF.

The chain uses TRBV2 and TRBJ2-7; perhaps TRBD2 as D (6 bases). Germline values: CDR1 SNHLY, CDR2 FYNNEI. CDR3 length: 15 amino acids. Trimming removed 6 bases at V and 1 base at J, with 16 bases between. Here the CDR3 reads CASSPDRDLSYEQYF. The CDR3 DNA sequence: TGTGCCAGCAGCCCAGACCGGGACTTATCCTACGAGCAGTACTTC.

This chain connects TRBV18 to TRBJ2-3; D call uncertain. With 2 bases removed from V and 1 base from J, the gap between germline ends came to 10 bases. The germline gives CDR1 KGHSH, CDR2 LQKENI. This CDR3 spans 15 amino acids. This CDR3 is CASSPMVKRTDTQYF. CDR3 nucleotides: TGTGCCAGCTCACCAATGGTGAAGCGCACAGATACGCAGTATTTT.

The V and J genes are TRBV27 and TRBJ1-1; 8 bases match TRBD1. Germline values: CDR1 MNHEY, CDR2 SMNVEV (reference sequence). Trimming at V came to 6 bases and at J to 5 bases, leaving 11 bases not matched to a gene. CDR3 length equals 15 residues. CDR3: CASRSGQARGTEAFF. CDR3 DNA: TGTGCCAGCAGATCGGGACAGGCAAGAGGGACTGAAGCTTTCTTT.